Only a few counts were recorded for the clone carrying this T cell receptor (beta chain). The sample is drawn from a study of blood T cell repertoires in COVID-19. Study overall: The United States, Italy and Spain provided the acute and convalescent COVID-19 samples. PBMCs, B-cell-depleted T cells, or T cells provided the cDNA or gDNA that made up the material.

J lost 3 bases, V lost 0 bases, and 6 bases had no gene match. CDR1 and CDR2 (germline): SGHTA, FQGNSA. The CDR3 is made up of 17 amino acids. The authors' processing: Using reference gene primer amplification, nucleated cell counts were estimated. Here immunoSEQ multiplex PCR was the method, and the copy in TCRdb shows in-frame clones only, minus some. V and J calls and clone size follow that table, whereas D and trimming were derived from the DNA. The sample consists of approximately 53,000 clones, 90% to 95% of them appearing once. The clonotype originates from an elderly woman with acute or convalescent COVID-19. This sequence joins TRBV7-2 and TRBJ2-7; 12 bases line up with TRBD2. Source material: peripheral blood. The CDR3 DNA reads as TGTGCCAGCAGCTTAGCGAGACTAGCGGGAGAGCTCTACGAGCAGTACTTC. This encodes CASSLARLAGELYEQYF.